These 9 T cell receptor beta chains were all obtained from the same sample, sequenced in a study of blood T cell repertoires in COVID-19. Method: immunoSEQ multiplex PCR; TCRdb's copy keeps in-frame clones and lacks some. The sample has approximately 190,000 clones, around four fifths seen once. Sequenced sample: peripheral blood. The receptors derive from a human donor in a cohort sampled during active COVID-19.

The rearrangement links TRBV6-5 to TRBJ2-3, with 9 bases lining up with TRBD2. This CDR3 contains 15 residues. Germline CDR1 is MNHEY and CDR2 is SVGAGI. The J segment lost 6 bases and the V segment lost 2 bases, leaving 6 bases of the junction unmatched. The CDR3 spells CASSYAGGPGDTQYF. The CDR3 nucleotides read TGTGCCAGCAGTTACGCGGGGGGGCCAGGGGATACGCAGTATTTT.

The sample holds a few counts of this clone. The V gene is TRBV5-4, the J gene TRBJ2-2; TRBD2 aligns across 7 bases. With 2 bases clipped from V and 0 bases from J, the junction kept 4 bases outside the gene matches. From germline, CDR1 is SGHNT and CDR2 YYREEE (reference sequence). The CDR3 totals 16 residues. Here the CDR3 DNA reads TGTGCCAGCAGCTTCGCTAGCGGTGCGAACACCGGGGAGCTGTTTTTT. The encoded protein is CASSFASGANTGELFF.

This clone came up once. The rearrangement links TRBV27 to TRBJ1-2; 9 bases map to TRBD1. The CDR3 runs to 17 residues. CDR1 and CDR2 (germline): MNHEY, SMNVEV (reference sequence). V shed 6 bases, J shed 3 bases, and the junction held 14 bases outside the gene matches. CDR3 region: CASRPTGGASFYYGYTF. CDR3 in DNA: TGTGCCAGCAGACCTACAGGGGGCGCCTCCTTTTACTATGGCTACACCTTC.

The CDR3 region has the DNA TGTGCCAGCAGCCAAGATAGGTACAGGGCCTATGGCTACACCTTC. Amino acid sequence: CASSQDRYRAYGYTF. The chain joins TRBV14 to TRBJ1-2; tentative D call: TRBD1 (6 bases). Germline CDR1 and CDR2: SGHDN and FVKESK. This CDR3 is built from 15 residues. V lost 0 bases, J lost 4 bases, and 12 bases lay in between.

The chain links TRBV3-1 (or the pseudogene TRBV3-2) to TRBJ2-3; 7 bases map to TRBD2. V gave up 0 bases and J gave up 2 bases; unmatched junction bases: 5. The CDR3 contains 16 residues. Germline CDR1 LGHDT, CDR2 YNNKEL (reference sequence). CDR3 loop: CASSQDASGFTDTQYF. Here the CDR3 DNA reads TGTGCCAGCAGCCAAGATGCTAGCGGATTCACAGATACGCAGTATTTT.

This chain connects TRBV6-5 to TRBJ1-2; D call uncertain. The CDR3 contains 13 residues. V lost 7 bases and J lost 5, with 14 bases in between. CDR1 is MNHEY, CDR2 SVGAGI, per germline. The chain's CDR3 is CASKEETEYGYTF. DNA for the CDR3: TGTGCCAGCAAGGAGGAAACGGAATATGGCTACACCTTC.

The chain couples TRBV18 to TRBJ1-4, with 8 bases lining up with TRBD1. V gave up 4 bases and J gave up 7 bases; unmatched junction bases: 8. Germline CDR1 is KGHSH and CDR2 is LQKENI. The CDR3 totals 15 residues. DNA for the CDR3: TGTGCCAGCTCACGTAGTTCCGGGACAGGTGAAAAACTGTTTTTT. Translating it yields CASSRSSGTGEKLFF.

This clone was picked up a small number of times. CDR3 sequence (DNA): TGCAGCGTTGTCGGGCAGGGGGCGAGCTACACCTTC. Translation gives CSVVGQGASYTF. The genes are TRBV29-1 and TRBJ1-2; 8 nucleotides align to TRBD1. The J segment lost 9 bases and the V segment lost 4 bases, leaving 7 bases of the junction unmatched. The V gene's germline CDR1 is SQVTM and CDR2 ANQGSEA. The CDR3 totals 12 residues.

The J gene is TRBJ2-1, the V gene TRBV28; no clear D gene. The CDR3 has 17 amino acids. The germline V gene has CDR1 MDHEN and CDR2 SYDVKM. The V end lost 6 bases, the J end lost 4 bases, and 22 bases lay between the germline ends. CDR3 coding DNA: TGTGCCAGCAGCTCGTCCCCTTTCGGCGGAGATTACAATGAGCAGTTCTTC. It codes for CASSSSPFGGDYNEQFF. Full variable domain (remainder filled in from reference TRBV28 and TRBJ2-1): DVKVTQSSRYLVKRTGEKVFLECVQDMDHENMFWYRQDPGLGLRLIYFSYDVKMKEKGDIPEGYSVSREKKERFSLILESASTNQTSMYLCASSSSPFGGDYNEQFFGPGTRLTVL.